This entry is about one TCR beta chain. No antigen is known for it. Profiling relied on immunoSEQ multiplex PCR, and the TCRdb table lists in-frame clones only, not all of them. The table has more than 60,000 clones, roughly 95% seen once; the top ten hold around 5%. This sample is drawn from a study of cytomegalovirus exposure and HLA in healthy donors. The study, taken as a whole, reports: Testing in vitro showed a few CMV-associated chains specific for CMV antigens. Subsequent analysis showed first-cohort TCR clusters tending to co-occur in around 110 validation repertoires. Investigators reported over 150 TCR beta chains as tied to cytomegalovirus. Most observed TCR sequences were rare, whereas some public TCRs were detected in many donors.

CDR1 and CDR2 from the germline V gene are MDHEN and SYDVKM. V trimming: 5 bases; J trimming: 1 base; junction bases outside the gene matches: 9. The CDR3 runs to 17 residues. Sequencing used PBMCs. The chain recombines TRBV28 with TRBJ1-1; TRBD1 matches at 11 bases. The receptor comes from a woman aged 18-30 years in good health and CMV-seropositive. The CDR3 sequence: CASSPGQGEWENTEAFF. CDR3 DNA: TGTGCCAGCAGTCCGGGACAGGGGGAATGGGAGAACACTGAAGCTTTCTTT.